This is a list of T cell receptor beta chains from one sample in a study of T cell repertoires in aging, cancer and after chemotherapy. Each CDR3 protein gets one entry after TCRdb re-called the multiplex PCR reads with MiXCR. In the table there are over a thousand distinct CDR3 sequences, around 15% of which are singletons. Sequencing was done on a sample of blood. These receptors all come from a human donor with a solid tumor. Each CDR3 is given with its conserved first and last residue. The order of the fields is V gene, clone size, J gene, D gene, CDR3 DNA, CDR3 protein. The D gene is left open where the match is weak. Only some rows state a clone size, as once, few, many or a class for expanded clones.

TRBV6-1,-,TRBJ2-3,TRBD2,TGTGCCAGCATGAGACTAGCGGGGGCCCTAAAGGAGTATTTT,CASMRLAGALKEYF
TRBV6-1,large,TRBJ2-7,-,TGTGCCAGCAGTGAAGACGGAGGCGGGACCTACGAGCAGTACTTC,CASSEDGGGTYEQYF
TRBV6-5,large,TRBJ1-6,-,TGTGCCAGTCAAAGTTACAATTCACCCCTCCACTTT,CASQSYNSPLHF
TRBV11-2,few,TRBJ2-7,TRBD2,TGTGCCAGCAGCTTAGACGGGGGGGCATACGAGCAGTACTTC,CASSLDGGAYEQYF
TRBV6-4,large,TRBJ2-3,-,TGTGCCAGCAGTGCTGGAACTAGCACAGATACGCAGTATTTT,CASSAGTSTDTQYF
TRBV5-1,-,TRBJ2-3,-,TGCGCCAGCAGCTTGAATACAGATACGCAGTATTTT,CASSLNTDTQYF
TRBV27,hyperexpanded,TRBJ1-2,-,TGTGCCAGCAGTTTACAGGGAGGGAACTATGGCTACACCTTC,CASSLQGGNYGYTF
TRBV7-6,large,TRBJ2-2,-,TGTGCCAGCAGCTTATGGAGTTACGGGAACACCGGGGAGCTGTTTTTT,CASSLWSYGNTGELFF
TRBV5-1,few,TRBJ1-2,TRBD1,TGCGCCAGCAGCAGGAGGACAGGGAGGGGTGAAGGCTACACCTTC,CASSRRTGRGEGYTF
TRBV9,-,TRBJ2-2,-,TGTGCCAGCAGCGCCTCCCGGGAGCTGTTTTTT,CASSASRELFF
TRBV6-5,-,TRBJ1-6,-,TGTGCCAGCAGTTACTCGATTACCCCCAGGAGCTCCTATAATTCACCCCTCCACTTT,CASSYSITPRSSYNSPLHF
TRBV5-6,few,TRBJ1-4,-,TGTGCCAGCAGCTCATATGCCATGGGGAATGAAAAACTGTTTTTT,CASSSYAMGNEKLFF
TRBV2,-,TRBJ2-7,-,TGTGCCAGCAGTGATGTATCCCGCGGCGAGCAGTACTTC,CASSDVSRGEQYF
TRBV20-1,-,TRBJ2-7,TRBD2,TGCAGTGCTTCTGGACTAGCGGGGGCCCTTGGTTACGAGCAGTACTTC,CSASGLAGALGYEQYF
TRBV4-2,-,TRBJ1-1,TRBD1,TGTGCCAGCAGCCAAGGGGCCGGGACAGGGGGCGCCGGCACTGAAGCTTTCTTT,CASSQGAGTGGAGTEAFF
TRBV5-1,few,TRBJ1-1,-,TGCGCCAGCAGCTTGGGGGTAGGGGTGATTGCTGAAGCTTTCTTT,CASSLGVGVIAEAFF
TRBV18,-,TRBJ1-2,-,TGTGCCAGCTCACCACGGGCTTTAGCTAACTATGGCTACACCTTC,CASSPRALANYGYTF
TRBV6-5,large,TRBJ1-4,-,TGTGCCAGCAGAATCCCCTCCACTAATGAAAAACTGTTTTTT,CASRIPSTNEKLFF
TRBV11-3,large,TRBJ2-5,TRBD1,TGTGCCAGCAGCTTGGGACAGGGGCGCGAGACCCAGTACTTC,CASSLGQGRETQYF